This T cell receptor beta chain is from a study of regulatory T cells in long-lasting Graves disease. Across the whole study: Newly diagnosed Graves' patients took antithyroid drugs under 3 months.

Through Arm-PCR of CDR3 regions and iRepertoire HTBI primers, TCR beta libraries were built. TCRdb re-called the multiplex PCR reads with MiXCR, one entry per CDR3 protein. Of 300,000 to 400,000 distinct CDR3 sequences listed, approximately 20% are singletons. Many counts were recorded for this clonotype. Its antigen is currently unknown. V lost 10 bases to trimming and J lost 7 bases; unmatched junction nucleotides: 14. Germline values: CDR1 KGHDR, CDR2 SFDVKD. This CDR3 has 15 residues. Noted time point: newly diagnosed GD, antithyroid drugs for less than 3 months. From RNA extracted from PBMCs, the TCR library was made. General study points: Not thyroid tissue but only peripheral blood was studied. Segments TRBV28, TRBJ1-2 and TRBJ2-5 showed preferential usage in persistent disease.

V gene TRBV24-1 combines with J gene TRBJ1-2; 10 nucleotides match TRBD1. This specimen was peripheral blood mononuclear cells (PBMCs), taken at new diagnosis, from a patient treated with antithyroid drugs. This TCR was sampled from a female donor with Graves disease. In nucleotides, the CDR3 is TGTGCCACTTCCGGGACAGGGGTAATTGGCGGTGGCTACACCTTC. Residues: CATSGTGVIGGGYTF.